These 15 T cell receptor beta chains were sequenced from one sample in a study of blood T cell repertoires in COVID-19 (TCRdb year 2020). Receptor amplification or capture employed the immunoSEQ multiplex PCR assay. TCRdb took over this immuneACCESS table, retaining in-frame rearrangements with V and J assigned. Such tables are incomplete; in checked studies, under half of the missing clones stem from an unresolved V gene, and the remainder is unexplained. The sample profile shows 80,000 to 130,000 clones; 80% to 95% of them were found once. The top ten clones comprise 5.7% of the sample. The material sequenced was peripheral blood. These receptor sequences come from a man between 65 and 80 years old with acute or convalescent COVID-19.

This clone appeared a single time. The chain links TRBV3-1 (or the pseudogene TRBV3-2) to TRBJ2-7; 9 nucleotides line up with TRBD1. Losses at the gene ends were 5 bases for V and 5 bases for J; bases not matched to a gene: 16. The CDR3 totals 17 residues. The germline gives CDR1 LGHDT, CDR2 YNNKEL (reference sequence). This CDR3 is CASSGVPGQGSRHEQYF. CDR3 nucleotide sequence: TGTGCCAGCAGCGGAGTCCCGGGACAGGGATCAAGGCACGAGCAGTACTTC.

The genes are TRBV28 and TRBJ1-2; D gene uncertain. CDR1 is MDHEN and CDR2 is SYDVKM in the germline V gene. This CDR3 comprises 13 residues. The V end was cut by 2 bases, the J end by 8 bases, with 12 bases between. The CDR3 DNA reads as TGTGCCAGCAGTTTAGGTGGAGTTGACGGCTACACCTTC. Its translation: CASSLGGVDGYTF.

The gene calls are TRBV5-6 and TRBJ1-3; 7 bases align to TRBD1. This CDR3 spans 14 amino acids. Losses at the gene ends were 4 bases for V and 4 bases for J; bases not matched to a gene: 5. CDR1 is SGHDT, CDR2 YYEEEE, per germline. Here the CDR3 reads CASSLGGQGNTIYF. The CDR3 bases are TGTGCCAGCAGCCTGGGGGGACAGGGAAACACCATATATTTT.

This clone was seen only once. The V gene is TRBV11-2, the J gene TRBJ2-7; 9 bases map to TRBD2. CDR1 is SGHAT and CDR2 is FQNNGV in the germline V gene. Unmatched junction bases numbered 6, after V lost 5 bases and J lost 1 base. The CDR3 runs to 15 residues. The DNA of the CDR3 is TGTGCCAGCAGCCCGGAGCGGGGGGCTTCCTACGAGCAGTACTTC. This sequence encodes CASSPERGASYEQYF.

This clone was recorded only once. The chain employs TRBV6-6 and TRBJ1-5, with 10 bases lining up with TRBD1. After removal of 7 bases from V and 9 bases from J, the junction contained 12 bases not matched to a gene. The CDR3 is 15 residues long. Looked up from germline, CDR1 is MNHNY and CDR2 is SVGAGI (reference sequence). CDR3 sequence reads: CASKGDRGPTGPQHF. The CDR3 DNA reads TGTGCCAGCAAAGGTGACAGGGGGCCCACTGGGCCCCAGCATTTT.

The gene calls are TRBV20-1 and TRBJ2-5; tentative D call: TRBD2 (5 bases). This CDR3 has 11 residues. V was clipped by 8 bases and J by 5 bases, with 12 bases between them. The V gene's germline CDR1 is DFQATT and CDR2 SNEGSKA (reference sequence). The CDR3 DNA reads TGCAGTTCTACTAGGCTCGAGACCCAGTACTTC. It codes for CSSTRLETQYF.

The table lists this clone with a count of one. The V gene is TRBV7-3, the J gene TRBJ2-3; a possible D gene is TRBD1 (5 bases). This CDR3 comprises 15 residues. Deletions cut 0 bases from V and 0 bases from J, with 7 bases between. CDR1 is SGHTA and CDR2 is FQGTGA in the germline V gene. CDR3 sequence (DNA): TGTGCCAGCAGCTTAACGGGGCCTAGCACAGATACGCAGTATTTT. Translated: CASSLTGPSTDTQYF.

A single count supports this clone. The chain uses TRBV29-1 and TRBJ1-2; 7 positions match TRBD1. The CDR3 loop spans 12 amino acids. Germline V gene data show CDR1 as SQVTM and CDR2 as ANQGSEA. V shed 7 bases and J 3 bases; nucleotides not matched to a gene: 5. The CDR3 loop reads CSGGGGDYGYTF. DNA of the CDR3: TGCAGCGGCGGAGGGGGCGACTATGGCTACACCTTC.

The gene calls are TRBV6-5 and TRBJ1-2; the D gene is possibly TRBD1 (5 bases). From germline, CDR1 is MNHEY and CDR2 SVGAGI. The CDR3 length is 12 residues. With 3 bases removed from V and 8 bases from J, the gap between germline ends came to 10 bases. The DNA of the CDR3 is TGTGCCAGCAGTTATGGGGGGTCCGGCTACACCTTC. This translates into CASSYGGSGYTF.

The sample holds a few counts of this clone. The V and J genes are TRBV10-2 and TRBJ1-5; D unclear. The CDR3 is 17 amino acids. Trimming cost V 0 bases and J 6 bases, with 18 bases left between them. CDR1 and CDR2 (germline): WSHSY, SAAADI. The CDR3 DNA is TGCGCCAGCAGTGAGTCCTTAAGGCAAAAAGAGGGTCAGCCCCAGCATTTT. Residues: CASSESLRQKEGQPQHF.

The J gene is TRBJ1-2, the V gene TRBV6-5; D gene uncertain. The CDR3 contains 11 residues. Looked up from germline, CDR1 is MNHEY and CDR2 is SVGAGI. Trimming pared 2 bases from V and 13 bases from J, leaving 11 bases between. CDR3 residues: CASSYPPLITF. The CDR3 coding sequence is TGTGCCAGCAGTTACCCCCCCCTTATCACCTTC.

J is TRBJ2-7 and V is TRBV12-3 or TRBV12-4; TRBD1 matches 7 bases. This CDR3 region has 13 residues. With V trimmed by 7 bases and J by 3 bases, 6 bases remained unmatched. This CDR3 reads CASTGTAGYEQYF. The CDR3 DNA sequence: TGTGCCAGCACCGGGACAGCAGGCTACGAGCAGTACTTC.

The chain recombines TRBV20-1 with TRBJ2-1, with D unresolved. Germline V gene lookup returns CDR1 DFQATT and CDR2 SNEGSKA (reference sequence). Trimming left V 6 bases short and J 7 bases short, with 10 bases between. This CDR3 has 11 amino acids. The CDR3, as DNA: TGCAGTGCGGGCGATCCGAATGAGCAGTTCTTC. Its translation: CSAGDPNEQFF.

This clone has only a few counts. J is TRBJ2-7 and V is TRBV11-3; D is uncertain. V was shortened by 3 bases and J by 0 bases, with 6 bases between the two germline ends. CDR1 is SGHNT and CDR2 is YENEEA in the germline V gene. CDR3 length: 13 residues. In DNA, the CDR3 is TGTGCCAGCAGCTTTACTATCTCCTACGAGCAGTACTTC. This codes for CASSFTISYEQYF.

The chain couples TRBV21-1 to TRBJ1-2; the table's D call, TRBD1, was not checked against the DNA. TRBV21-1 is classified as a pseudogene. CDR3 length: 14 amino acids. CDR3 region: CASSNGQGRDGYTF. The CDR3 DNA is TGTGCCAGCAGCAACGGACAGGGGAGAGATGGCTACACCTTC.